Following are 16 T cell receptor beta chains from one sample sequenced in a study of T-cell reconstitution after alpha-beta-depleted transplantation in children. TCRbeta library preparation incorporated unique molecular identifiers. One entry per CDR3 protein results from TCRdb running MiXCR on the PCR reads. The table has some 260,000 distinct CDR3 sequences, 24% seen once. This specimen consisted of PBMCs, mostly from graft donor cells, obtained 360 days after TCRalphabeta/CD19-depleted stem cell transplant. Source of these receptors: a female patient between 2 and 15 years old who had a stem cell transplant for congenital amegakaryocytic thrombocytopenia, so the T cells may come from the graft donor.

This clonotype has only a few counts. The rearrangement links TRBV3-1 to TRBJ2-3; TRBD1 or TRBD2 may be the D gene (5 bases each). CDR1 and CDR2 from the germline V gene are LGHDT and YNNKEL (reference sequence). The germline V and J ends were trimmed by 6 bases and 3 bases, with 16 bases remaining between them. This CDR3 has 15 residues. The CDR3 coding sequence is TGTGCCAGCAGTCGTGAGAGGGGAGAAACAGATACGCAGTATTTT. Its protein is CASSRERGETDTQYF.

This clonotype was found many times. The chain has TRBV29-1 and TRBJ2-7, with TRBD2 as a possible D gene (6 bases). The CDR3 extends over 11 amino acids. Trimming shortened V by 7 bases and J by 3 bases, and 10 bases separated the two germline ends. Germline CDR1 SQVTM, CDR2 ANQGSEA. CDR3 sequence reads: CSGGDFYEQYF. In DNA, the CDR3 is TGCAGCGGCGGGGACTTCTACGAGCAGTACTTC.

This clonotype was detected many times. The chain employs TRBV12-3 or TRBV12-4 and TRBJ1-2; TRBD1 agrees at 9 bases. The V gene end was trimmed by 6 bases and the J gene end by 4 bases; junction bases not matched to a gene: 9. The CDR3 has 15 residues. In DNA form, the CDR3 reads TGTGCCAGCAGCCCTACAGGGGGCGGGTTCTATGGCTACACCTTC. Protein sequence: CASSPTGGGFYGYTF.

The chain links TRBV7-9 to TRBJ2-1; tentatively, D is TRBD2 (6 bases). The CDR3 contains 13 residues. The ends were cut back, 5 bases at V and 13 bases at J, with 18 bases in the middle. Germline CDR1 and CDR2: SEHNR and FQNEAQ (reference sequence). Written as DNA, the CDR3 is TGTGCCAGCAGCACCGGGACTCGATTCGATCAGTTCTTC. This gives the protein CASSTGTRFDQFF.

This clonotype was seen only a few times. The chain joins TRBV4-3 to TRBJ2-3; possibly TRBD1 or TRBD2 for D (5 bases each). Germline V gene sequence: CDR1 LGHNA, CDR2 YSLEER. The CDR3 has 13 residues. V was shortened by 0 bases and J by 9 bases, with 10 bases between the two germline ends. The CDR3 sequence: CASSQDRGATQYF. The CDR3 nucleotides are TGCGCCAGCAGCCAAGATCGAGGGGCCACGCAGTATTTT.

The rearrangement links TRBV4-1 to TRBJ2-7; 12 bases fit TRBD2. The CDR3 spans 16 residues. Trimming took 2 bases from V and 3 from J; bases not matched to a gene: 5. CDR1 is MGHRA and CDR2 is YSYEKL in the germline V gene. CDR3 residues: CASSQLAGGPFYEQYF. CDR3 coding DNA: TGCGCCAGCAGCCAACTAGCGGGAGGGCCGTTCTACGAGCAGTACTTC.

The chain couples TRBV9 to TRBJ2-1; the match to TRBD2 covers 8 bases. Per germline, CDR1 SGDLS and CDR2 YYNGEE. The CDR3 runs 14 residues. J lost 8 bases, V lost 3 bases, and 7 bases had no gene match. CDR3 sequence reads: CASSGRLARHEQFF. Written as DNA, the CDR3 is TGTGCCAGCAGCGGAAGACTAGCGCGGCATGAGCAGTTCTTC.

The gene calls are TRBV30 and TRBJ2-6, with no clear D. Trimming removed 0 bases from V and 0 bases from J, with 12 bases in between. The length of the CDR3 is 17 residues. Germline V gene lookup returns CDR1 GTSNPN and CDR2 SVGIG (reference sequence). CDR3 DNA sequence: TGTGCCTGGAGTGTAAATCGTCTGAGCTCTGGGGCCAACGTCCTGACTTTC. This encodes CAWSVNRLSSGANVLTF.

V usage is TRBV5-4 and J usage is TRBJ2-1, with TRBD2 as a possible D gene (5 bases). The CDR3 consists of 15 residues. The germline V gene encodes CDR1 SGHNT and CDR2 YYREEE (reference sequence). V gave up 4 bases and J gave up 0 bases, with 11 bases separating them. This CDR3 reads CASSLKRSSYNEQFF. The CDR3 coding sequence is TGTGCCAGCAGCCTCAAGCGGAGCTCCTACAATGAGCAGTTCTTC.

This clonotype was counted ten times or more. The genes are TRBV28 and TRBJ2-1, with D possibly TRBD2 on 6 matching bases. V lost 5 bases to trimming and J lost 8 bases, with 31 bases between them. This CDR3 is 19 amino acids long. CDR1 and CDR2 (germline): MDHEN, SYDVKM. The CDR3 DNA reads as TGTGCCAGCAGTCCTCCCCTGGTGGTCCCCCCAGACCCGGGGGATGAGCAGTTCTTC. It is translated as CASSPPLVVPPDPGDEQFF. The full variable domain, with the rest looked up from reference TRBV28 and TRBJ2-1, is DVKVTQSSRYLVKRTGEKVFLECVQDMDHENMFWYRQDPGLGLRLIYFSYDVKMKEKGDIPEGYSVSREKKERFSLILESASTNQTSMYLCASSPPLVVPPDPGDEQFFGPGTRLTVL.

This clonotype has a handful of counts. The chain links TRBV5-1 to TRBJ2-7; D tentatively fits TRBD1 or TRBD2 (6 bases each). With 3 bases removed from V and 2 bases from J, the gap between germline ends came to 12 bases. Germline assignment: CDR1 SGHRS and CDR2 YFSETQ. This CDR3 contains 14 residues. The CDR3 region is CASSSGGFTYEQYF. The CDR3 DNA reads as TGCGCCAGCAGCTCCGGGGGCTTTACCTACGAGCAGTACTTC. Filled out from reference TRBV5-1 and TRBJ2-7, the complete variable domain reads KAGVTQTPRYLIKTRGQQVTLSCSPISGHRSVSWYQQTPGQGLQFLFEYFSETQRNKGNFPGRFSGRQFSNSRSEMNVSTLELGDSALYLCASSSGGFTYEQYFGPGTRLTVT.

This clonotype was counted only a few times. The chain uses TRBV20-1 and TRBJ2-3; TRBD2 agrees at 10 bases. Germline lookup yields CDR1 DFQATT and CDR2 SNEGSKA (reference sequence). This CDR3 is built from 16 residues. V shed 3 bases and J 2 bases; nucleotides not matched to a gene: 8. CDR3 region: CSARVRLAGITDTQYF. CDR3 in DNA: TGCAGTGCTAGGGTTAGACTAGCGGGTATCACAGATACGCAGTATTTT.

This clonotype was observed a handful of times. The J gene is TRBJ1-3, the V gene TRBV20-1; D possibly corresponds to TRBD1 (6 bases). The CDR3 is made up of 14 amino acids. Germline V gene sequence: CDR1 DFQATT, CDR2 SNEGSKA (reference sequence). The V gene lost 5 bases and the J gene lost 3 bases, with 14 bases spanning the gap. The CDR3 DNA reads TGCAGTGCTGCTACAGGGATGGGTGGAAACACCATATATTTT. This sequence encodes CSAATGMGGNTIYF.

This chain connects TRBV10-3 to TRBJ2-7; tentative D call: TRBD2 (5 bases). The CDR3 length is 12 residues. Germline V gives CDR1 ENHRY, CDR2 SYGVKD. Trimming removed 10 bases from V and 2 bases from J, with 12 bases in between. The CDR3 region has the DNA TGTGCCACGGGGAGAGGGACCTACGAGCAGTACTTC. Translation: CATGRGTYEQYF.

This clonotype has just a few counts. The rearrangement joins TRBV19 to TRBJ2-1; no definite D call. Germline V gives CDR1 LNHDA, CDR2 SQIVND (reference sequence). CDR3 length: 13 amino acids. V was clipped by 2 bases and J by 3 bases, with 5 bases between them. CDR3 DNA sequence: TGTGCCAGTAGTATACTGAACTACAATGAGCAGTTCTTC. Translating gives CASSILNYNEQFF.

CDR3 nucleotide sequence: TGTGCCAGCAGCTTTACTTCCCCGGGGACGGTCAGCTCCTACGAGCAGTACTTC. This gives the protein CASSFTSPGTVSSYEQYF. The rearrangement uses TRBV5-5 and TRBJ2-7; D may be TRBD1 or TRBD2 (5 bases each). The length of the CDR3 is 18 residues. V lost 2 bases, J lost 0 bases, and 21 bases lay in between. CDR1 is SGHKS and CDR2 is YYEKEE in the germline V gene (reference sequence).